Listed below are T cell receptor beta chains from one sample, sequenced in a study of blood T cell repertoires in COVID-19. Libraries were prepared by immunoSEQ multiplex PCR; TCRdb keeps only in-frame clonotypes and omits some of them. The sample lists 210,000 or so clones, around 85% seen once, with approximately 12% in the top ten. Sequencing was carried out using peripheral blood. The receptors come from a man aged 45 to 65 who had recovered from COVID-19. The CDR3 runs from the conserved cysteine through the conserved F or W. A D gene is named only where the DNA matches it firmly. Size is omitted from some rows. Given values are once, few, many or a class for expanded clones.

>-|TRBJ2-7|TRBD1|TRBV7-2
TGTGCCAGCAGCTCTGGACAGGCCCTCTCCTACGAGCAGTACTTC
CASSSGQALSYEQYF
>-|TRBJ2-7|TRBD1|TRBV4-1
TGCGCCAGCAGCCAAGTCTCAGGACAGGGGACCTACGAGCAGTACTTC
CASSQVSGQGTYEQYF
>-|TRBJ2-2|TRBD2|TRBV20-1
TGCAGTGCTAGTGCGGGGGGAAACACCGGGGAGCTGTTTTTT
CSASAGGNTGELFF
>-|TRBJ2-6|TRBD2|TRBV18
TGTGCCAGCTCACCTTATAGCGGGAGTTCTGGGGCCAACGTCCTGACTTTC
CASSPYSGSSGANVLTF
>-|TRBJ2-1|TRBD1|TRBV25-1
TGTGCCAGCAGTGGTGGCGGGACAGGGTCTTACAATGAGCAGTTCTTC
CASSGGGTGSYNEQFF
>-|TRBJ1-1|-|TRBV28
TGTGCCAGCAGTTTTCCCATGGGCCTATCCACTGAAGCTTTCTTT
CASSFPMGLSTEAFF
>-|TRBJ2-1|-|TRBV6-2/TRBV6-3
TGTGCCAGCAGTTACCGGGCAGGGGGAGGCGATGAGCAGTTCTTC
CASSYRAGGGDEQFF
>-|TRBJ1-1|TRBD1|TRBV13
TGTGCCAGCAACCTAGGACAGGGAAAGGGGGTGCGCAACACTGAAGCTTTCTTT
CASNLGQGKGVRNTEAFF
>-|TRBJ1-2|-|TRBV28
TGTGCCAGCAGTCTACCGAATGGAAGGGGGAGTGGCTACACCTTC
CASSLPNGRGSGYTF
>once|TRBJ2-2|-|TRBV10-3
TGTGCCACCGGTCAAGTCAGGGGGGCTTCGAACACCGGGGAGCTGTTTTTT
CATGQVRGASNTGELFF
>-|TRBJ1-3|-|TRBV5-6
TGTGCCAGCAGCGGAAGGGGGGGCATCTCTGGAAACACCATATATTTT
CASSGRGGISGNTIYF
>-|TRBJ1-1|-|TRBV19
TGTGCCAGTAGTATCCGCGTCAGGGTTGACACTGAAGCTTTCTTT
CASSIRVRVDTEAFF
>-|TRBJ2-7|TRBD1|TRBV5-1
TGCGCCAGCAGCCTAACGACAGGGGGCGCGTACGAGCAGTACTTC
CASSLTTGGAYEQYF
>-|TRBJ2-5|-|TRBV14
TGTGCCAGCAGCCAAGCTAGAGAGACCCAGTACTTC
CASSQARETQYF
>once|TRBJ2-3|-|TRBV7-9
TGTGCCAGCAGCGACGCGCAGGGTACAGATACGCAGTATTTT
CASSDAQGTDTQYF
>-|TRBJ2-4|TRBD2|TRBV19
TGTGCCAGTAGTTTGGGAGGGGCCAAAAACATTCAGTACTTC
CASSLGGAKNIQYF
>-|TRBJ1-2|-|TRBV10-3
TGTGCCATCAGTGAGTCACAAAAGTCTACAGCGGCGGGGTATGGCTACACCTTC
CAISESQKSTAAGYGYTF
>-|TRBJ2-1|TRBD1|TRBV7-2
TGTGCCAGCAGCTTCACCGGGACAGGGGGCGAGCAGTTCTTC
CASSFTGTGGEQFF
>once|TRBJ2-3|TRBD2|TRBV5-4
TGTGCCAGCAGTCGAGCGGGAGACAGAGATACGCAGTATTTT
CASSRAGDRDTQYF
>-|TRBJ1-4|-|TRBV18
TGTGCCAGCTCACCTACGAACAGGGATGAAAAACTGTTTTTT
CASSPTNRDEKLFF
>-|TRBJ1-1|TRBD1|TRBV19
TGTGCCAGTAGAGAACAGACAGGGGGCACAGAAGCTTTCTTT
CASREQTGGTEAFF
>-|TRBJ2-1|TRBD2|TRBV15
TGTGCCACCAGTCCCGGTAAGGGAGCGGGATCCTACAATGAGCAGTTCTTC
CATSPGKGAGSYNEQFF
>few|TRBJ2-1|-|TRBV7-2
TGTGCCAGCAGCTTTCTAGCGAGGGACAATGAGCAGTTCTTC
CASSFLARDNEQFF
>-|TRBJ2-7|TRBD2|TRBV5-4
TGTGCCAGCAGCGTGGGACTAGCGGGAGTCAGCGAGCAGTACTTC
CASSVGLAGVSEQYF
>once|TRBJ2-1|-|TRBV11-3
TGTGCCAGCAGCTTAGACCCCCAGGGCTACAATGAGCAGTTCTTC
CASSLDPQGYNEQFF
>-|TRBJ1-2|-|TRBV28
TGTGCCAGCAGAGACGACAGGAGCTATGGCTACACCTTC
CASRDDRSYGYTF
>-|TRBJ2-5|-|TRBV27
TGTGCCAGCAGTTTATCTCTTCTCCAAGAGACCCAGTACTTC
CASSLSLLQETQYF
>-|TRBJ1-6|-|TRBV11-2
TGTGCCAGCAGCTTATTACGACAGGATAATTCACCCCTCCACTTT
CASSLLRQDNSPLHF
>few|TRBJ1-1|-|TRBV7-9
TGTGCCAGCAGCTCAAGACAGGTTGAAGCTTTCTTT
CASSSRQVEAFF
>-|TRBJ1-4|-|TRBV10-2
TGCGCCAGCAGTGAGTCGGGCGGGCAGCATGAAAAACTGTTTTTT
CASSESGGQHEKLFF
>-|TRBJ1-2|-|TRBV21-1
TGTGCCAGCAGCAAACCTACTCTACACAGGGGCGAGAACTATGGCTACACCTTC
CASSKPTLHRGENYGYTF
>-|TRBJ1-4|-|TRBV18
TGTGCCAGCTCACCTACAACTAATGAAAAACTGTTTTTT
CASSPTTNEKLFF
>-|TRBJ2-7|-|TRBV5-5
TGTGCCAGCAGCTTGGTCCAATACGAGCAGTACTTC
CASSLVQYEQYF
>-|TRBJ2-1|TRBD2|TRBV5-1
TGCGCCAGCAGCCCCCCAGCGGGAGTGAGGATTGAGCAGTTCTTC
CASSPPAGVRIEQFF
>once|TRBJ2-1|-|TRBV10-2
TGCGCCAGCAGTGACCCCCGGCTCGCGGTTGAGCAGTTCTTC
CASSDPRLAVEQFF
>once|TRBJ1-5|TRBD1|TRBV25-1
TGTGCCAGCAGAGGACAGGGGGCCGATCAGCCCCAGCATTTT
CASRGQGADQPQHF
>-|TRBJ1-4|-|TRBV5-1
TGCGCCAGCATGAGGGAACCAACTAATGAAAAACTGTTTTTT
CASMREPTNEKLFF
>few|TRBJ1-5|-|TRBV28
TGTGCCAGCAGCAACACCGGGGAGCAGCCCCAGCATTTT
CASSNTGEQPQHF
>-|TRBJ2-3|-|TRBV18
TGTGCCAGCGACAATCCAGCGGATGCTAGCACAGATACGCAGTATTTT
CASDNPADASTDTQYF
>-|TRBJ2-2|TRBD2|TRBV30
TGTGCCTGGAGTGTAAGCGGGATAGAGCTGTTTTTT
CAWSVSGIELFF
>-|TRBJ1-5|TRBD1|TRBV28
TGTGCCAGCAGTACGGGACAGGGGTGGAACAATCAGCCCCAGCATTTT
CASSTGQGWNNQPQHF
>-|TRBJ2-5|TRBD2|TRBV11-3
TGTGCCAGCAGCTTATCGGCGGGAGGGCCGGAGACCCAGTACTTC
CASSLSAGGPETQYF
>-|TRBJ2-3|TRBD1|TRBV27
TGTGCCAGCAGTTTACAGGGGGCCGCAGATACGCAGTATTTT
CASSLQGAADTQYF
>-|TRBJ2-1|TRBD1|TRBV6-6
TGTGCCAGCAGTTACAGCCAGGGGGCGGGAAATGAGCAGTTCTTC
CASSYSQGAGNEQFF
>-|TRBJ1-1|-|TRBV5-1
TGCGCCAGCAGCTTTGGGCAGGGAACTGAAGCTTTCTTT
CASSFGQGTEAFF
>-|TRBJ2-7|-|TRBV29-1
TGCAGCGTTGCCCTTCGAAACCGACACTCCTACGAGCAGTACTTC
CSVALRNRHSYEQYF
>-|TRBJ2-7|-|TRBV6-5
TGTGCCAGCACCTTAGACAGGGACTCCCTCGAGCAGTACTTC
CASTLDRDSLEQYF
>-|TRBJ2-5|-|TRBV30
TGTGCCTGGCAGGGGCAAGAGACCCAGTACTTC
CAWQGQETQYF
>-|TRBJ1-2|-|TRBV14
TGTGCCAGCAGCCAAGATTCGGGGGACTATGGCTACACCTTC
CASSQDSGDYGYTF
>-|TRBJ1-2|-|TRBV10-1
TGCGCCAGCAGTGCCCATCCAGGGTATGGCTACACCTTC
CASSAHPGYGYTF
>-|TRBJ1-1|TRBD1|TRBV18
TGTGCCAGCCGTCGTGGGGGAGAAACAGGGGCGGGGACTGAAGCTTTCTTT
CASRRGGETGAGTEAFF
>-|TRBJ2-7|-|TRBV30
TGTGCCTGGAGTGTACCACAGGGTGGGCGGGCCGAGCAGTACTTC
CAWSVPQGGRAEQYF
>-|TRBJ1-6|-|TRBV7-9
TGTGCCAGCAGCTTACAGCGCAATTCACCCCTCCACTTT
CASSLQRNSPLHF
>-|TRBJ1-1|-|TRBV18
TGTGCCAGCTCACAGAGAGGCACTGAAGCTTTCTTT
CASSQRGTEAFF
>-|TRBJ2-7|-|TRBV7-8
TGTGCCAGCAGCGACTCGAGGAGCAGGGGCGGTTACGAGCAGTACTTC
CASSDSRSRGGYEQYF
>-|TRBJ2-7|TRBD2|TRBV30
TGTGCCTCCCAGCGGGAGGGCCGAAATCAATACGAGCAGTACTTC
CASQREGRNQYEQYF
>few|TRBJ1-2|-|TRBV19
TGTGCCAGTAGTATCTGGGGCGACAGGCATGGCTACACCTTC
CASSIWGDRHGYTF
>once|TRBJ2-1|-|TRBV7-9
TGTGCCAGCAGCACGATGGACAGAGGGACTACCCAAAGCTCCTACAATGAGCAGTTCTTC
CASSTMDRGTTQSSYNEQFF
>once|TRBJ1-4|-|TRBV21-1
TGTGCCAGCAGCAATATCCGTAATGAAAAACTGTTTTTT
CASSNIRNEKLFF
>-|TRBJ1-3|-|TRBV5-8
TGTGCCAGCAGCTTGAAGGCAGCGTTTGGAAACACCATATATTTT
CASSLKAAFGNTIYF